These 29 T cell receptor beta chains share one sample of origin, sequenced in a study of shared clonotypes between healthy human individuals. Data came from immunoSEQ multiplex PCR; TCRdb stores just in-frame clones and leaves some out. The sample shows around 200,000 clones, 90% to 95% of them seen only once. Sequenced: naive CD4+ T cells sorted from blood. Subset here: CD45RA+ positively selected. The receptors were gathered from a woman in her twenties or thirties in good health.

This chain uses TRBV18 with TRBJ2-7, with TRBD2 matching over 8 bases. The CDR3 covers 15 residues. The trim removed 4 bases at V and 0 bases at J, leaving 5 bases unmatched. Germline V gene lookup returns CDR1 KGHSH and CDR2 LQKENI. CDR3 protein: CASSQTSGSSYEQYF. In DNA form, the CDR3 reads TGTGCCAGCTCACAAACTAGCGGTTCCTCCTACGAGCAGTACTTC.

V gene TRBV4-1 combines with J gene TRBJ1-5; D not resolved. Per germline, CDR1 MGHRA and CDR2 YSYEKL. V was trimmed by 1 base and J by 4 bases, leaving 17 bases between them. The CDR3 loop spans 17 amino acids. The CDR3 reads CASSQVTVTAANQPQHF. CDR3 bases: TGCGCCAGCAGCCAAGTAACGGTCACGGCGGCGAATCAGCCCCAGCATTTT.

V gene TRBV6-1 combines with J gene TRBJ1-2; 9 positions match TRBD1. Germline-derived CDR1 and CDR2 are MNHNS and SASEGT. J was trimmed by 6 bases and V by 6 bases; bases with no gene match: 5. The CDR3 loop spans 13 amino acids. The DNA of the CDR3 is TGTGCCAGCAGGGGACAGGGAGGGGATGGCTACACCTTC. As protein: CASRGQGGDGYTF.

V is TRBV7-9 and J is TRBJ2-3, with a weak D call TRBD1 (6 bases). CDR1 is SEHNR, CDR2 FQNEAQ, per germline (reference sequence). Trimming removed 4 bases at V and 2 bases at J, with 10 bases between. CDR3 length: 14 residues. CDR3 loop: CASSSGQSTDTQYF. The CDR3 nucleotides read TGTGCCAGCAGCTCAGGACAGTCCACAGATACGCAGTATTTT. Filled out from reference TRBV7-9 and TRBJ2-3, the complete variable domain reads DTGVSQNPRHKITKRGQNVTFRCDPISEHNRLYWYRQTLGQGPEFLTYFQNEAQLEKSRLLSDRFSAERPKGSFSTLEIQRTEQGDSAMYLCASSSGQSTDTQYFGPGTRLTVL.

The chain has TRBV11-2 and TRBJ1-5, with D possibly matching TRBD1 (6 bases). Germline V gene data show CDR1 as SGHAT and CDR2 as FQNNGV. This CDR3 comprises 13 residues. Trimming took off 5 bases at V and 6 bases at J, with 11 bases between the two ends. The CDR3 coding sequence is TGTGCCAGCAGCCCCCAGGGGACTCAGCCCCAGCATTTT. Protein: CASSPQGTQPQHF.

This clone appeared a single time. The chain recombines TRBV2 with TRBJ2-2; 12 nucleotides agree with TRBD2. Germline V lookup: CDR1 SNHLY, CDR2 FYNNEI. The CDR3 is 18 residues long. V was pared by 1 base and J by 7 bases, with 10 bases of the junction left unmatched. This chain's CDR3 is CASSEGLAGVWVRGELFF. DNA for the CDR3: TGTGCCAGCAGTGAAGGACTAGCGGGAGTCTGGGTCCGCGGGGAGCTGTTTTTT.

V is TRBV10-3 and J is TRBJ1-5; D remains unclear. The CDR3 length is 12 residues. Per the germline V gene, CDR1 is ENHRY and CDR2 is SYGVKD. V lost 3 bases and J 7 bases, leaving 7 bases between the germline ends. The CDR3 is CAISELGQPQHF. CDR3 bases: TGTGCCATCAGTGAATTGGGACAGCCCCAGCATTTT.

The chain has TRBV27 and TRBJ2-1; 13 bases line up with TRBD2. Germline V gene lookup returns CDR1 MNHEY and CDR2 SMNVEV (reference sequence). This CDR3 has 15 amino acids. The J segment lost 5 bases and the V segment lost 6 bases, leaving 4 bases of the junction unmatched. The CDR3 nucleotides read TGTGCCAGCAGGAGGACTAGCGGGAGCCACAATGAGCAGTTCTTC. This codes for CASRRTSGSHNEQFF.

The genes are TRBV19 and TRBJ1-1, with D perhaps TRBD1 (5 bases). The CDR3 contains 17 residues. Germline assignment: CDR1 LNHDA and CDR2 SQIVND (reference sequence). Between the trimmed V and J ends, which lost 7 bases and 0 bases, there was a span of 21 bases. DNA for the CDR3: TGTGCCAGTAAGGAAAGGGGACCCTTTTTTATGAACACTGAAGCTTTCTTT. It codes for CASKERGPFFMNTEAFF.

The chain links TRBV7-3 to TRBJ2-1; a possible D gene is TRBD1 (6 bases). Trimming removed 3 bases from V and 3 bases from J, with 15 bases in between. Germline CDR1 SGHTA, CDR2 FQGTGA. This CDR3 comprises 16 residues. In DNA form, the CDR3 reads TGTGCCAGCAGCTTGACAGGTCCCTCCGTCTACAATGAGCAGTTCTTC. It encodes CASSLTGPSVYNEQFF.

The chain employs TRBV19 and TRBJ1-1, with D unclear. The CDR3 totals 14 residues. Trimming pared 6 bases from V and 1 base from J, leaving 12 bases between. Germline CDR1 reads LNHDA; CDR2 reads SQIVND (reference sequence). The CDR3 protein is CASRTQPGNTEAFF. The CDR3 DNA is TGTGCCAGTAGAACCCAACCAGGGAACACTGAAGCTTTCTTT.

The chain recombines TRBV27 with TRBJ1-2; TRBD1 agrees at 11 bases. CDR1 is MNHEY and CDR2 is SMNVEV in the germline V gene (reference sequence). There are 14 residues in the CDR3. Unmatched junction bases numbered 10, after V lost 9 bases and J lost 7 bases. The CDR3 spells CASSPDRGRGGYTF. CDR3 coding DNA: TGTGCCAGTTCCCCGGACAGGGGGCGGGGTGGCTACACCTTC.

The V call is TRBV18, the J call TRBJ2-3; D remains unclear. The V end lost 2 bases, the J end lost 4 bases, and 7 bases lay between the germline ends. CDR1 KGHSH and CDR2 LQKENI come from the germline V gene. There are 13 residues in the CDR3. The CDR3 DNA reads as TGTGCCAGCTCACCAGGGAAACCAGATACGCAGTATTTT. Translated, it gives CASSPGKPDTQYF.

This clone was counted once. The rearrangement joins TRBV15 to TRBJ1-5; no clear D. Trimming removed 3 bases at V and 7 bases at J, with 22 bases between. CDR1 and CDR2 (germline): LNHNV, YYDKDF (reference sequence). The CDR3 has 17 residues. As DNA, the CDR3 is TGTGCCACCAGCAGTGGCCAGGAACTTTTTGGAACGCAGCCCCAGCATTTT. Its protein product is CATSSGQELFGTQPQHF.

The J gene is TRBJ2-1, the V gene TRBV6-1; either TRBD1 or TRBD2 may fit D (5 bases each). Between the trimmed V and J ends, which lost 2 bases and 6 bases, there was a span of 8 bases. The CDR3 sequence is 13 residues long. CDR1 and CDR2 from the germline V gene are MNHNS and SASEGT. Here the CDR3 reads CASSESGANEQFF. The CDR3 DNA is TGTGCCAGCAGTGAATCCGGGGCCAATGAGCAGTTCTTC.

V is TRBV9 and J is TRBJ2-7; D might be TRBD2 (6 bases). Germline V gives CDR1 SGDLS, CDR2 YYNGEE. The V and J ends lost 3 bases and 5 bases respectively, with 12 bases between them. The CDR3 consists of 13 residues. This CDR3 reads CASSGLGANEQYF. DNA for the CDR3: TGTGCCAGCAGCGGACTAGGGGCTAACGAGCAGTACTTC.

The J gene is TRBJ2-2, the V gene TRBV10-1; D might be TRBD2 (5 bases). Germline CDR1 is WNHNN and CDR2 is SYGVQD (reference sequence). V was trimmed by 4 bases and J by 1 base, leaving 10 bases between them. The CDR3 spans 15 residues. The CDR3 nucleotides read TGCGCCAGCAGTGGAGCGGCCCTGAACACCGGGGAGCTGTTTTTT. Translation gives CASSGAALNTGELFF.

The chain carries TRBV19 and TRBJ2-5; D possibly corresponds to TRBD2 (5 bases). There are 15 residues in the CDR3. V lost 7 bases and J lost 1, with 16 bases in between. Germline loops: CDR1 LNHDA, CDR2 SQIVND (reference sequence). Here the CDR3 DNA reads TGTGCCAGTAAAGGAGGCTGGGCGGGCCAAGAGACCCAGTACTTC. Its protein is CASKGGWAGQETQYF.

The chain joins TRBV6-1 to TRBJ2-1; 10 nucleotides agree with TRBD2. V was pared by 5 bases and J by 9 bases, with 4 bases of the junction left unmatched. In germline, CDR1 is MNHNS, CDR2 SASEGT. This CDR3 is 13 amino acids long. CDR3 protein: CASSLAGGSEQFF. In nucleotides, the CDR3 is TGTGCCAGCAGTTTAGCGGGAGGCTCTGAGCAGTTCTTC.

The chain links TRBV5-1 to TRBJ2-6, with 8 bases that match TRBD1. CDR1 is SGHRS and CDR2 is YFSETQ in the germline V gene. CDR3 length: 16 amino acids. V lost 3 bases to trimming and J lost 2 bases; unmatched junction nucleotides: 4. CDR3 coding DNA: TGCGCCAGCAGCTCTGGACAGGGCCCTGGGGCCAACGTCCTGACTTTC. It translates to CASSSGQGPGANVLTF.

The chain employs TRBV28 and TRBJ1-5, with 9 bases that match TRBD1. Germline trimming cut 3 bases from V and 7 bases from J; bases unmatched to any gene: 7. Per the germline V gene, CDR1 is MDHEN and CDR2 is SYDVKM. This CDR3 region has 15 residues. The chain's CDR3 is CASSFRDRVGQPQHF. CDR3 coding DNA: TGTGCCAGCAGTTTCCGGGACAGGGTTGGGCAGCCCCAGCATTTT.

This clone was counted between two and nine times. The chain has TRBV2 and TRBJ2-7, with a possible D match to TRBD1 (6 bases). V was cut by 7 bases and J by 5 bases, with 15 bases left in between. Germline CDR1 is SNHLY and CDR2 is FYNNEI. This CDR3 has 13 amino acids. The CDR3 DNA is TGTGCCAGCACTAGGCAGGGGCTGCACGAGCAGTACTTC. Amino acids: CASTRQGLHEQYF.

This chain links TRBV28 with TRBJ2-1; 7 nucleotides agree with TRBD2. The CDR3 totals 15 residues. The V gene end was trimmed by 4 bases and the J gene end by 4 bases; junction bases not matched to a gene: 7. Germline lookup yields CDR1 MDHEN and CDR2 SYDVKM. The CDR3 DNA reads as TGTGCCAGCAGTTCCAGCGGGATCCTGTACAATGAGCAGTTCTTC. Amino acids: CASSSSGILYNEQFF.

CDR3 in DNA: TGTGCCAGCAGGGCCTTCGCGGGTTACGCTACTGAAGCTTTCTTT. Translation: CASRAFAGYATEAFF. The gene calls are TRBV6-5 and TRBJ1-1, with D unresolved. The V gene lost 6 bases and the J gene lost 5 bases, with 19 bases spanning the gap. Germline loops: CDR1 MNHEY, CDR2 SVGAGI. This CDR3 comprises 15 residues.

The CDR3 nucleotides are TGTGCCAGCAGTTTCCCCGGGACCGCCGTTGGGAAACTGTTTTTT. It translates to CASSFPGTAVGKLFF. The chain has TRBV28 and TRBJ1-4; a weak D match, TRBD1 (5 bases). The CDR3 loop spans 15 amino acids. Trimming shortened V by 3 bases and J by 11 bases, and 19 bases separated the two germline ends. In germline, CDR1 is MDHEN, CDR2 SYDVKM.

As regards this clone: Germline is not matched at one junction end, which may reflect a read error. The chain couples TRBV15 to TRBJ2-2; a possible D gene is TRBD1 (6 bases). CDR3 length: 15 residues. Looked up from germline, CDR1 is LNHNV and CDR2 is YYDKDF (reference sequence). The CDR3 bases are TGTGCCACCAGCGTTGGGACATCGAACACCGGGGAGTTGTTTTTT. It encodes CATSVGTSNTGELFF.

The chain uses TRBV5-1 and TRBJ2-7, with TRBD1 matching 9 bases. CDR1 is SGHRS and CDR2 is YFSETQ in the germline V gene. V trimming: 4 bases; J trimming: 0 bases; junction bases outside the gene matches: 5. This CDR3 contains 15 residues. The chain's CDR3 is CASSHRDRASYEQYF. DNA for the CDR3: TGCGCCAGCAGCCACCGGGACAGGGCCTCCTACGAGCAGTACTTC. Combining the CDR3 with reference TRBV5-1 and TRBJ2-7 gives the whole variable domain KAGVTQTPRYLIKTRGQQVTLSCSPISGHRSVSWYQQTPGQGLQFLFEYFSETQRNKGNFPGRFSGRQFSNSRSEMNVSTLELGDSALYLCASSHRDRASYEQYFGPGTRLTVT.

This chain links TRBV30 with TRBJ1-1, with 7 bases identical to TRBD1. V dropped 0 bases and J dropped 0; count of bases not matched to a gene: 1. This CDR3 contains 14 residues. Germline CDR1 and CDR2: GTSNPN and SVGIG (reference sequence). The CDR3 DNA follows: TGTGCCTGGAGTGTAGGGGGCCTGAACACTGAAGCTTTCTTT. It codes for CAWSVGGLNTEAFF.

The genes are TRBV2 and TRBJ2-5; D tentatively fits TRBD1 or TRBD2 (6 bases each). The J call could be wrong; TRBJ2-7 is a better fit for the DNA end. The germline gives CDR1 SNHLY, CDR2 FYNNEI. The CDR3 spans 12 residues. CDR3 sequence reads: CASKTGGAEQYF. The DNA for the CDR3 is TGTGCCAGCAAAACCGGGGGCGCCGAGCAGTACTTC.